This T cell receptor beta chain derives from a study of a mutant IDH1 vaccine in newly diagnosed glioma. Overall study results and limits: Over 85% of patients showed vaccine-induced immune responses across multiple MHC alleles.

Profiled with immunoSEQ multiplex PCR; TCRdb holds only in-frame clones, not every one. Of some 120,000 clones in the sample, around 80% were seen once. V was trimmed by 2 bases and J by 2 bases, leaving 20 bases between them. The CDR3 has 18 amino acids. Germline values: CDR1 SGHDT, CDR2 YYEEEE. The time point was: week 11, during vaccination. Every vaccination contained 300 ug of the mutant IDH1 20-mer peptide and was paired with topical imiquimod. Note on this clone: Its antigen is currently unknown.

The specimen comprised PBMCs, sampled from a glioma patient whose treatment included an IDH1 peptide vaccine. The receptor comes from a man aged 40-49 years with glioma. V and J are TRBV5-6 and TRBJ1-5; D is possibly TRBD1 (6 bases). CDR3 residues: CASSFGRDYRAGNQPQHF. The DNA of the CDR3 is TGTGCCAGCAGCTTCGGACGGGACTACAGGGCCGGCAATCAGCCCCAGCATTTT.